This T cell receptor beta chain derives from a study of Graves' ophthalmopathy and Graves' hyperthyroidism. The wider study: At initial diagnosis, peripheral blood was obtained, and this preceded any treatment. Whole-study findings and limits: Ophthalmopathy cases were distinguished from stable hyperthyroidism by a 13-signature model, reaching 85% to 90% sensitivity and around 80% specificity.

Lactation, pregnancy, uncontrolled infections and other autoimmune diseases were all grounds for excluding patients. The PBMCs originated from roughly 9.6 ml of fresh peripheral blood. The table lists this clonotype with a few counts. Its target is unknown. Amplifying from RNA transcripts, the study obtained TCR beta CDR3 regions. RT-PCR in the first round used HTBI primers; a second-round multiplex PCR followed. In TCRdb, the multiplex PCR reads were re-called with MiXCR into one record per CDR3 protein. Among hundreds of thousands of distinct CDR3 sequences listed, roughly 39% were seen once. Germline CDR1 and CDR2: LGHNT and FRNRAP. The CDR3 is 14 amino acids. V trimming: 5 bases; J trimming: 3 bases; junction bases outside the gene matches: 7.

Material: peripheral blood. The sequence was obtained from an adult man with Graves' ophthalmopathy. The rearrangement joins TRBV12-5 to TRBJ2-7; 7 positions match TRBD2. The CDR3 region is CASGDPGLLYEQYF. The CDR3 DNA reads TGTGCTAGTGGTGACCCGGGACTACTCTACGAGCAGTACTTC.